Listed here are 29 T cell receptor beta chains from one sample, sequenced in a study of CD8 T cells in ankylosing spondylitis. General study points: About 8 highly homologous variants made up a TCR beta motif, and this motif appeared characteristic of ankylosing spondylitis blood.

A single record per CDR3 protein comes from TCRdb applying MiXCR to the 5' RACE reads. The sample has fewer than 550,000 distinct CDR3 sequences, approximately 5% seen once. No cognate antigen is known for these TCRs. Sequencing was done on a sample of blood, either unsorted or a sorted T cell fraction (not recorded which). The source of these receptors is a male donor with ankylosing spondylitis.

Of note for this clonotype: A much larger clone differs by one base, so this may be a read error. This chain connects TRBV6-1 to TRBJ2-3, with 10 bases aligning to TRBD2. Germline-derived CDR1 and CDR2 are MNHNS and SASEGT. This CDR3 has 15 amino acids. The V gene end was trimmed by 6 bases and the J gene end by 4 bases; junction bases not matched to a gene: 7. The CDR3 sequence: CASSLAGDSADTQYF. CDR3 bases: TGTGCCAGCAGCCTAGCGGGGGATTCCGCAGATACGCAGTATTTT.

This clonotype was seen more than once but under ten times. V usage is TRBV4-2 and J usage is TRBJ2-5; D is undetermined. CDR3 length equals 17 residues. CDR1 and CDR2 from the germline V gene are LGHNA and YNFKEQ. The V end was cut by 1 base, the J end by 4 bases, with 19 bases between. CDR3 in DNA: TGTGCCAGCAGCCAAGCCTTCCTAGGGCGAAGCACAGAGACCCAGTACTTC. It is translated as CASSQAFLGRSTETQYF.

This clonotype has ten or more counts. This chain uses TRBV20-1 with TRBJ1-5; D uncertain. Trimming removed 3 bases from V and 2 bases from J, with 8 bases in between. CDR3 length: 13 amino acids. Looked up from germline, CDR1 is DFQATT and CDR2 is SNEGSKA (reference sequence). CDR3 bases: TGCAGTGCTAGCAGGCGGGGCAATCAGCCCCAGCATTTT. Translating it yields CSASRRGNQPQHF.

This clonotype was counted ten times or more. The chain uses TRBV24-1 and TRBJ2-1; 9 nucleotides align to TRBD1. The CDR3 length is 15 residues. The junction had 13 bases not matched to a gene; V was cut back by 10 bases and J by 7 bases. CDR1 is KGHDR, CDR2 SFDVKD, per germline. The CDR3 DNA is TGTGCCACTTCGACCGGGACAGGGACCCGGAATGAGCAGTTCTTC. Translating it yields CATSTGTGTRNEQFF.

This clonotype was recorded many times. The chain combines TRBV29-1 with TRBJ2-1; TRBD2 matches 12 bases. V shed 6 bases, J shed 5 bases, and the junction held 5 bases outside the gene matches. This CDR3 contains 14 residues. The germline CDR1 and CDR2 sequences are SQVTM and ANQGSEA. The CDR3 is CSVAGLAGHNEQFF. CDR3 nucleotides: TGCAGCGTAGCAGGACTAGCGGGACACAATGAGCAGTTCTTC.

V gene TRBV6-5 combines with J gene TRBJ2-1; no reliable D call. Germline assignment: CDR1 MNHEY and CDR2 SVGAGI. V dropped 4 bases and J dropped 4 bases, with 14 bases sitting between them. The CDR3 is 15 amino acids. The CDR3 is CASSFFSDRYNEQFF. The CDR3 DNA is TGTGCCAGCAGTTTCTTCTCGGACCGGTACAATGAGCAGTTCTTC.

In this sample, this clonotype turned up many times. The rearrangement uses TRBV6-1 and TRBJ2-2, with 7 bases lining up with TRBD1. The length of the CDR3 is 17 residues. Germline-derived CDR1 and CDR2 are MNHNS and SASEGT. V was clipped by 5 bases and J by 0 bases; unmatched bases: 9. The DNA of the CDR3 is TGTGCCAGCAGTCGTGAACAGGGGCTAGCGAACACCGGGGAGCTGTTTTTT. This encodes CASSREQGLANTGELFF.

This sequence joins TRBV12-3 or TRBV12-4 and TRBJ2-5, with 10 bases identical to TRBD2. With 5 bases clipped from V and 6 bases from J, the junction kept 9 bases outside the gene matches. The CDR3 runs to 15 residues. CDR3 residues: CASSSGGASLKTQYF. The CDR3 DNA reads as TGTGCCAGCAGTAGCGGGGGGGCCTCATTAAAGACCCAGTACTTC.

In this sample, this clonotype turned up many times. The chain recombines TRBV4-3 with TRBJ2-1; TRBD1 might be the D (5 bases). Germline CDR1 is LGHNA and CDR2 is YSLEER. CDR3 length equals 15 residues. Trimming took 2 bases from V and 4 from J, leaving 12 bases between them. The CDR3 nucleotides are TGCGCCAGCAGCCAACAGGGTTTCATGTACAATGAGCAGTTCTTC. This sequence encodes CASSQQGFMYNEQFF.

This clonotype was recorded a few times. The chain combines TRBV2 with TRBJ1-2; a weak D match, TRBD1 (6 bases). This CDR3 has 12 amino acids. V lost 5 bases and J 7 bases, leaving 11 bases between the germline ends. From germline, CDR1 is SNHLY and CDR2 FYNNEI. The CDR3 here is CASSRGARGYTF. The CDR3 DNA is TGTGCCAGCAGTCGGGGGGCGCGTGGCTACACCTTC.

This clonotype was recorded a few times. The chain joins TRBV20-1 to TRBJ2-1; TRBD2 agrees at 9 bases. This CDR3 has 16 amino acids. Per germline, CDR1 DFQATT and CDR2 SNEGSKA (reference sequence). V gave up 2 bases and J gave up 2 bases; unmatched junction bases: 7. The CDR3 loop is CSARPLAGRTYNEQFF. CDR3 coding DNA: TGCAGTGCTAGACCCCTAGCGGGAAGGACCTACAATGAGCAGTTCTTC.

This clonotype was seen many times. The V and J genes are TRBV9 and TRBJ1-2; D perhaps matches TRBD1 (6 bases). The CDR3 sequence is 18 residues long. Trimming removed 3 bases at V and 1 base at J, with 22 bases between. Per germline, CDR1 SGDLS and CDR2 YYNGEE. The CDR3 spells CASSALYSSGARNYGYTF. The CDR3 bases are TGTGCCAGCAGCGCTCTTTACTCCTCGGGGGCCCGTAACTATGGCTACACCTTC.

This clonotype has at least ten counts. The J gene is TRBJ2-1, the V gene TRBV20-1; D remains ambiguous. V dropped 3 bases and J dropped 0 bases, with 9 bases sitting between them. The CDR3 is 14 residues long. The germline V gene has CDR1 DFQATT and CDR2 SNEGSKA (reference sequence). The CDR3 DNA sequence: TGCAGTGCTAGCCGGCGCCTCTCCTACAATGAGCAGTTCTTC. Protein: CSASRRLSYNEQFF.

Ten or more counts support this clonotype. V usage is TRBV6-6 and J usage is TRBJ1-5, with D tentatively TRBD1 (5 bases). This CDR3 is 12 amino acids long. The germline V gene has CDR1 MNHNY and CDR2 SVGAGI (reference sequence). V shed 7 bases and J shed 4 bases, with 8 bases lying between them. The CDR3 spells CASTGPNQPQHF. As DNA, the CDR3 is TGTGCCAGCACGGGACCTAATCAGCCCCAGCATTTT.

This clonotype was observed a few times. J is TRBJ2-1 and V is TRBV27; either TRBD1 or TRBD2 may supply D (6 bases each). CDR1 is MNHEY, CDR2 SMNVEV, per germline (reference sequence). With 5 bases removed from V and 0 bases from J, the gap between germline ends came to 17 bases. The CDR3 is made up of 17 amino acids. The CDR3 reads CASSPLGGAGSYNEQFF. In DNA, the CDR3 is TGTGCCAGCAGTCCCCTAGGGGGAGCGGGCTCCTACAATGAGCAGTTCTTC.

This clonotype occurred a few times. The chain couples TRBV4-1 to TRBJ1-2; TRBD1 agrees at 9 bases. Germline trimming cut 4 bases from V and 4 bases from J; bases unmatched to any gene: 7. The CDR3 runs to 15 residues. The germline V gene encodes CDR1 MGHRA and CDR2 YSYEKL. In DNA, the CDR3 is TGCGCCAGCAGCCTAGGGACAGGGAGACCCTATGGCTACACCTTC. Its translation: CASSLGTGRPYGYTF.

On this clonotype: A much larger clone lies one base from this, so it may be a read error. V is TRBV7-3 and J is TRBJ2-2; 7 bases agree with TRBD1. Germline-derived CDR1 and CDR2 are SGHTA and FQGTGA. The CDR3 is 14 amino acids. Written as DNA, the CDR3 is TGTGCCAGCAGCTCAAACAGGGGTACCGGGGAGCTGTCTTTT. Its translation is CASSSNRGTGELSF. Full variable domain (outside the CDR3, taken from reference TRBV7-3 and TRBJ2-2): GAGVSQTPSNKVTEKGKYVELRCDPISGHTALYWYRQSLGQGPEFLIYFQGTGAADDSGLPNDRFFAVRPEGSVSTLKIQRTERGDSAVYLCASSSNRGTGELSFGEGSRLTVL.

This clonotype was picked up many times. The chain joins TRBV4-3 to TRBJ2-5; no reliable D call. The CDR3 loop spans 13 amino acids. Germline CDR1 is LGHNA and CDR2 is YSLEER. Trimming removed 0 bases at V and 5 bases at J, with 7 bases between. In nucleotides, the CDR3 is TGCGCCAGCAGCCAAGATGCTGGCGAGACCCAGTACTTC. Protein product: CASSQDAGETQYF.

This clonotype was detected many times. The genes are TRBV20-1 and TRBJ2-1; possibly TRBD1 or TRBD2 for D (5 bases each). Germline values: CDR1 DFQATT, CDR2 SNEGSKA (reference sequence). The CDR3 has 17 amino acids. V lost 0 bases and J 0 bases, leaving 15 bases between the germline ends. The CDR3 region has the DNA TGCAGTGCTAGAGATCTGGGGGTCCGCGACTCCTACAATGAGCAGTTCTTC. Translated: CSARDLGVRDSYNEQFF.

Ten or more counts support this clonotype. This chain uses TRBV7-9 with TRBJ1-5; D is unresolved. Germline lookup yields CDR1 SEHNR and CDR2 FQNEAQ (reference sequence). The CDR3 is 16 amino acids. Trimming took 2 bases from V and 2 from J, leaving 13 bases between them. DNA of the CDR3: TGTGCCAGCAGCTTAACCCCGGTGGGTGGCAATCAGCCCCAGCATTTT. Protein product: CASSLTPVGGNQPQHF.

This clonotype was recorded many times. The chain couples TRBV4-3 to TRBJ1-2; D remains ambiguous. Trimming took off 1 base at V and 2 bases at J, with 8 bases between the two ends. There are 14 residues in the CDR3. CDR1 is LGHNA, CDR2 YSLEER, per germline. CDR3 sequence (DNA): TGCGCCAGCAGCCAAGGGGATATGAACTATGGCTACACCTTC. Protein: CASSQGDMNYGYTF.

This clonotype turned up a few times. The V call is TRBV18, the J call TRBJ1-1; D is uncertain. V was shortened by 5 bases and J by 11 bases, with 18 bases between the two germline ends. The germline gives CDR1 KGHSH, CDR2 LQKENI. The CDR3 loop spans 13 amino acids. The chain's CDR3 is CASSALTRQGAFF. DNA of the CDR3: TGTGCCAGCTCAGCCCTGACAAGGCAAGGCGCTTTCTTT.

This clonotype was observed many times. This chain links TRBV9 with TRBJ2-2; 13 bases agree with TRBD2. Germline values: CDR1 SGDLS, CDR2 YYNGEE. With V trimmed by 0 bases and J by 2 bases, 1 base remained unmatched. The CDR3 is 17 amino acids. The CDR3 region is CASSVGLAGGNTGELFF. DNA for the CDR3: TGTGCCAGCAGCGTAGGACTAGCGGGGGGCAACACCGGGGAGCTGTTTTTT.

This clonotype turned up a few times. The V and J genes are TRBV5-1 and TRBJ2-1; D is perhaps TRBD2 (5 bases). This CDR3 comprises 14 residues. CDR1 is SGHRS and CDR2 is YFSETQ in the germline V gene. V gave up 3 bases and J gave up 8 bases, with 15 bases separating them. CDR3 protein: CASSSLFWRDEQFF. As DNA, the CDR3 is TGCGCCAGCAGCTCCTTGTTTTGGCGGGATGAGCAGTTCTTC.

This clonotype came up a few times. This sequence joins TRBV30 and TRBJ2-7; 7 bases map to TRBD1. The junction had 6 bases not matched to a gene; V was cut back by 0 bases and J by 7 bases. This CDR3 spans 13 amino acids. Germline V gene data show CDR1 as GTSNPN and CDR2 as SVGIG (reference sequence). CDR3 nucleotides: TGTGCCTGGAGTGTCCGAGGGGGCAATGAGCAGTACTTC. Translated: CAWSVRGGNEQYF.

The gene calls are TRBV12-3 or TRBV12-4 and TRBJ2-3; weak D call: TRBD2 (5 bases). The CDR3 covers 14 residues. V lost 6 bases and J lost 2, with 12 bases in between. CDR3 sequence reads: CASSIERSTDTQYF. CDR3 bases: TGTGCCAGCAGCATCGAGCGGTCCACAGATACGCAGTATTTT.

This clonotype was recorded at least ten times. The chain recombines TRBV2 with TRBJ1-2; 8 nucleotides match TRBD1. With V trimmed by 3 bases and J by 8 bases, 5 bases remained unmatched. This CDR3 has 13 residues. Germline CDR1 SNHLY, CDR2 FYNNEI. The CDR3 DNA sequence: TGTGCCAGCAGTGACAGGGGGCGAGGGGGCTACACCTTC. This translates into CASSDRGRGGYTF.

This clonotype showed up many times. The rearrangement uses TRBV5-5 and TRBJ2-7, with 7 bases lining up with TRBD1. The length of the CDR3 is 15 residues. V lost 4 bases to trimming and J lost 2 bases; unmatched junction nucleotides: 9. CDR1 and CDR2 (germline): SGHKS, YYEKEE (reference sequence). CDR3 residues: CASSLSGQAPYEQYF. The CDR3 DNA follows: TGTGCCAGCAGCCTGAGTGGACAGGCCCCCTACGAGCAGTACTTC.

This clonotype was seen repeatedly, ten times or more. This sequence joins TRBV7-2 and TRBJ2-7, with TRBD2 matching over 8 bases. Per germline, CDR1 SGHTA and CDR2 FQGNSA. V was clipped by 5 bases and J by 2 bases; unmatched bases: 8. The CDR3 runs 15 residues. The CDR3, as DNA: TGTGCCAGCAGCGCTTCTAGCGGGCCTCCCTACGAGCAGTACTTC. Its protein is CASSASSGPPYEQYF.